The sequence of this T cell receptor (beta chain) was determined in a study of blood T cell repertoires in COVID-19. Study information: COVID-19 samples from acute and convalescent phases originated in the United States, Italy and Spain. Nucleic acid was either cDNA or gDNA, and it came from T cells, B-cell-depleted T cells, or PBMCs.

Source study methods: Estimation of nucleated cell counts relied on the amplification of reference gene primers. Repertoires were generated with immunoSEQ multiplex PCR, while TCRdb's copy carries only in-frame clones and drops some. Clonal size and the V and J genes are those of that table, whereas D and trimming came from the DNA. Of 100,000 to 150,000 clones in the sample, roughly 84% were seen once. This CDR3 contains 17 residues. Germline CDR1 SSHAT, CDR2 FNYEAQ (reference sequence). Regarding this clone: A junction end diverges from the germline sequence, so it may reflect a read error.

The V gene is TRBV7-7, the J gene TRBJ2-1; 11 nucleotides align to TRBD1. Sequenced: peripheral blood. The TCR was taken from a woman in her 30s who had recovered from COVID-19. This CDR3 is CASSPRTGGSSYNEQFF. CDR3 DNA: TGTGCTAGCAGCCCGAGGACAGGGGGCAGCTCCTACAATGAGCAGTTCTTC.